The rows below give T cell receptor beta chains drawn from one sample of a study of blood T cell repertoires in COVID-19. TCRdb keeps only in-frame clones here, not all; method: immunoSEQ multiplex PCR. The sample yields 270,000 or so clones, more than 75% seen once. The sample was PBMCs or T cells enriched from blood (not recorded which). The origin of the receptors is a woman aged 40-49 years with acute COVID-19. The CDR3 runs from the conserved cysteine through the conserved F or W. Fields, in order: clone size, D gene, J gene, V gene, CDR3 DNA, CDR3 protein. A D gene is named only where the DNA matches it firmly. The size entry is marked missing in some rows and otherwise reads once, few, many or a size class.

clone size: -; D gene: -; J gene: TRBJ2-7; V gene: TRBV3-1/TRBV3-2; CDR3 DNA: TGTGCCAGCAGCCAAGATATGGTTAAGGGGGCCTACGAGCAGTACTTC; CDR3 protein: CASSQDMVKGAYEQYF
clone size: -; D gene: TRBD2; J gene: TRBJ2-7; V gene: TRBV5-6; CDR3 DNA: TGTGCCAGCAGCTCGTGGGCTAGCGGGAGCTACGAGCAGTACTTC; CDR3 protein: CASSSWASGSYEQYF
clone size: once; D gene: -; J gene: TRBJ1-1; V gene: TRBV7-6; CDR3 DNA: TGTGCCAGCAGCTTAGTGGGGGGTCGGAACACTGAAGCTTTCTTT; CDR3 protein: CASSLVGGRNTEAFF
clone size: -; D gene: -; J gene: TRBJ2-7; V gene: TRBV27; CDR3 DNA: TGTGCCAGCAGTTTATCTCCGGGTTCCAACGAGCAGTACTTC; CDR3 protein: CASSLSPGSNEQYF
clone size: once; D gene: TRBD1; J gene: TRBJ1-1; V gene: TRBV4-2; CDR3 DNA: TGTGCCAGCAGCCAGGTACAGGGGGCTATGAACACTGAAGCTTTCTTT; CDR3 protein: CASSQVQGAMNTEAFF
clone size: -; D gene: TRBD2; J gene: TRBJ2-1; V gene: TRBV5-1; CDR3 DNA: TGCGCCAGCAGCTTGGGGTTGGCGGGAGGGCTCTTGGGCTCCTACAATGAGCAGTTCTTC; CDR3 protein: CASSLGLAGGLLGSYNEQFF
clone size: -; D gene: -; J gene: TRBJ2-5; V gene: TRBV29-1; CDR3 DNA: TGCAGCGTTGTGTCTCGCAGAGAGACCCAGTACTTC; CDR3 protein: CSVVSRRETQYF
clone size: -; D gene: TRBD1; J gene: TRBJ2-1; V gene: TRBV2; CDR3 DNA: TGTGCCAGCAGTGAACAGGGACAGCCTTACAATGAGCAGTTCTTC; CDR3 protein: CASSEQGQPYNEQFF
clone size: -; D gene: TRBD2; J gene: TRBJ2-2; V gene: TRBV27; CDR3 DNA: TGTGCCAGCAGTTTATGGACTAGCGGAGGAACCGGGGAGCTGTTTTTT; CDR3 protein: CASSLWTSGGTGELFF
clone size: -; D gene: TRBD1; J gene: TRBJ1-2; V gene: TRBV28; CDR3 DNA: TGTGCCAGCAGTACAAGACAGGGGGGCCACTATGGCTACACCTTC; CDR3 protein: CASSTRQGGHYGYTF
clone size: once; D gene: -; J gene: TRBJ1-5; V gene: TRBV28; CDR3 DNA: TGTGCCAGCAGCTACCGGGGGGGCCATCAGCCCCAGCATTTT; CDR3 protein: CASSYRGGHQPQHF
clone size: few; D gene: -; J gene: TRBJ2-1; V gene: TRBV9; CDR3 DNA: TGTGCCAGCAGCGTAGCAGGAGGTTTGTTCAATGAGCAGTTCTTC; CDR3 protein: CASSVAGGLFNEQFF
clone size: -; D gene: TRBD1; J gene: TRBJ1-1; V gene: TRBV7-8; CDR3 DNA: TGTGCCAGCAGCTTAGGACAGGGGGCGCGGGCAGCTTTCTTT; CDR3 protein: CASSLGQGARAAFF
clone size: -; D gene: TRBD2; J gene: TRBJ2-1; V gene: TRBV29-1; CDR3 DNA: TGCAGCGTTGGTAGGAGACTAGCGGGGGCCGGATCCGTCCATGAGCAGTTCTTC; CDR3 protein: CSVGRRLAGAGSVHEQFF
clone size: many; D gene: TRBD2; J gene: TRBJ2-7; V gene: TRBV3-1/TRBV3-2; CDR3 DNA: TGTGCCAGCAGCCTAACTAGCGGCCAGACCTACGAGCAGTACTTC; CDR3 protein: CASSLTSGQTYEQYF
clone size: -; D gene: -; J gene: TRBJ1-2; V gene: TRBV5-8; CDR3 DNA: TGTGCCAGCAGCCAACAGTTCGTGGGTTTCTATGGCTACACCTTC; CDR3 protein: CASSQQFVGFYGYTF
clone size: once; D gene: -; J gene: TRBJ2-2; V gene: TRBV28; CDR3 DNA: TGTGCCAGCAGTTTGGAGATCGCGAACACCGGGGAGCTGTTTTTT; CDR3 protein: CASSLEIANTGELFF
clone size: -; D gene: TRBD2; J gene: TRBJ2-2; V gene: TRBV24-1; CDR3 DNA: TGTGCCACCAGTGACAGCGGGGGGCGGCTCACCGGGGAGCTGTTTTTT; CDR3 protein: CATSDSGGRLTGELFF
clone size: -; D gene: TRBD2; J gene: TRBJ2-5; V gene: TRBV9; CDR3 DNA: TGTGCCAGCAGCCAAACTAGCGCCCAAGAGACCCAGTACTTC; CDR3 protein: CASSQTSAQETQYF
clone size: -; D gene: -; J gene: TRBJ1-1; V gene: TRBV12-3/TRBV12-4; CDR3 DNA: TGTGCCAGCAGTCCAGAAGGACAGTTTGAAGCTTTCTTT; CDR3 protein: CASSPEGQFEAFF
clone size: -; D gene: -; J gene: TRBJ1-1; V gene: TRBV30; CDR3 DNA: TGTGCCTGGAGTGATCGCCCAGACACTGAAGCTTTCTTT; CDR3 protein: CAWSDRPDTEAFF